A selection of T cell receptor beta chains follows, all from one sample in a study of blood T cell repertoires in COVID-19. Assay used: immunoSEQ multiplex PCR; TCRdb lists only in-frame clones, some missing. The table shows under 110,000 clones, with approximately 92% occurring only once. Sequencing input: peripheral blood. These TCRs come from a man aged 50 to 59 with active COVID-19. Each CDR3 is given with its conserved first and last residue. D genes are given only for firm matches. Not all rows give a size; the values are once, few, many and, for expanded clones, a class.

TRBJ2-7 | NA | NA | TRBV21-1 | CASSRQDEQYF | TGTGCCAGCAGCAGACAGGACGAGCAGTACTTC
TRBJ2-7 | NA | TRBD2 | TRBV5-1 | CASSLPNGTSGAANYEQYF | TGCGCCAGCAGCTTGCCAAACGGGACTAGCGGGGCCGCTAACTACGAGCAGTACTTC
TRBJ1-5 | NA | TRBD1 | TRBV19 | CASSSQGNQPQHF | TGTGCCAGTAGTTCACAGGGGAATCAGCCCCAGCATTTT
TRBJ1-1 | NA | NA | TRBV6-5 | CASSSERKPIAEAFF | TGTGCCAGCAGTTCGGAGCGGAAACCGATTGCTGAAGCTTTCTTT
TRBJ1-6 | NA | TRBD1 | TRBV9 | CASSSSGGSSYNSPLHF | TGTGCCAGCAGCAGCTCAGGGGGAAGCTCCTATAATTCACCCCTCCACTTT
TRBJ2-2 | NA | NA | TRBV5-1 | CASSYAGTGELFF | TGCGCCAGCAGCTACGCAGGCACCGGGGAGCTGTTTTTT
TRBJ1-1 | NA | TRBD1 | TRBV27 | CASSRQGDEAFF | TGTGCCAGCAGTAGACAGGGCGATGAAGCTTTCTTT
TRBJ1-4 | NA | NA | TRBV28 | CASSFLGAKGEKLFF | TGTGCCAGCAGTTTTTTAGGGGCCAAGGGGGAAAAACTGTTTTTT
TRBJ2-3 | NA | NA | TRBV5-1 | CASSLEARGSTDTQYF | TGCGCCAGCAGCTTGGAGGCCAGGGGTTCCACAGATACGCAGTATTTT
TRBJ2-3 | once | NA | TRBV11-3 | CASSPGTDTQYF | TGTGCCAGCAGCCCTGGCACAGATACGCAGTATTTT
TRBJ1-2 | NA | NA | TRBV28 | CASRLPRGNYGYTF | TGTGCCAGCAGGCTTCCGAGGGGGAACTATGGCTACACCTTC
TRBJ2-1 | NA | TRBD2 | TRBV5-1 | CASSPRALGLAGALVF | TGCGCCAGCAGCCCTCGGGCCCTAGGACTAGCGGGAGCCCTGGTCTTC
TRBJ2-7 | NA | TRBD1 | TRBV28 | CASSFPGTGSEQYF | TGTGCCAGCAGTTTCCCCGGGACAGGGAGCGAGCAGTACTTC
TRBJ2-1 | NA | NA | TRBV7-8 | CASSRTDQSEQFF | TGTGCCAGCAGCCGGACAGATCAAAGTGAGCAGTTCTTC
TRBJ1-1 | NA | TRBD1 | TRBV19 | CATRTGPNTEAFF | TGTGCCACTCGGACAGGACCGAACACTGAAGCTTTCTTT
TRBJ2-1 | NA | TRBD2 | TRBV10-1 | CASSERSSGGNEQFF | TGCGCCAGCAGTGAGAGGTCTAGCGGAGGGAATGAGCAGTTCTTC
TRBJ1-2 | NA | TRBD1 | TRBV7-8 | CASSQDRVGGYTF | TGTGCCAGCAGCCAGGACAGGGTGGGTGGCTACACCTTC
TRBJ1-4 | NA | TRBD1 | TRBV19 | CASSWDRGNEKLFF | TGTGCCAGTAGTTGGGACAGGGGTAATGAAAAACTGTTTTTT
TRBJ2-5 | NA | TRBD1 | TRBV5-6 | CASSLTGARETQYF | TGTGCCAGCAGCTTAACAGGGGCGCGGGAGACCCAGTACTTC
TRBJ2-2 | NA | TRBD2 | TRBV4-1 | CASSQGPGTSGNGRAGELFF | TGCGCCAGCAGCCAAGGACCTGGGACTAGCGGGAATGGGCGGGCCGGGGAGCTGTTTTTT
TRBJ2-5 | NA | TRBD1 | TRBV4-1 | CASSIPPDRGRRETQYF | TGCGCCAGCTCTATCCCCCCGGACAGGGGGCGGCGAGAGACCCAGTACTTC
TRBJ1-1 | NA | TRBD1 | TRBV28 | CASSLGQAMNTEAFF | TGTGCCAGCAGTTTAGGACAGGCCATGAACACTGAAGCTTTCTTT
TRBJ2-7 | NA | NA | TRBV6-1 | CASSETTTYEQYF | TGTGCCAGCAGTGAAACGACTACCTACGAGCAGTACTTC
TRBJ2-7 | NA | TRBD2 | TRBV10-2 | CASRSGRGDEQYF | TGCGCCAGCCGGAGCGGGAGGGGAGACGAGCAGTACTTC
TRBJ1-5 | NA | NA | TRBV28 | CASSTPDSSNQPQHF | TGTGCCAGCAGTACCCCGGACAGTAGCAATCAGCCCCAGCATTTT
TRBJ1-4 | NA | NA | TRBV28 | CASSLRGVREKLFF | TGTGCCAGCAGTTTACGGGGGGTAAGGGAAAAACTGTTTTTT
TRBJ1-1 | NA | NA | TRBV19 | CASSLNRELRTEAFF | TGTGCCAGTAGTCTAAACAGGGAATTGAGAACTGAAGCTTTCTTT
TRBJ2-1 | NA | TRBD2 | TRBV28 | CASGGLPNNEQFF | TGTGCCAGCGGGGGACTACCTAACAATGAGCAGTTCTTC
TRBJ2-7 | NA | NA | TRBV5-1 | CASSLDPGTGGLAGVKEQYF | TGCGCCAGCAGCTTGGACCCCGGGACAGGGGGGCTAGCGGGAGTAAAGGAGCAGTACTTC
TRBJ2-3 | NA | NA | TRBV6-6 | CASSYAHRGPDTQYF | TGTGCCAGCAGTTACGCCCATCGAGGCCCAGATACGCAGTATTTT
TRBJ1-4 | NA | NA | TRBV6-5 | CASSYSLGGNEKLFF | TGTGCCAGCAGTTACTCCCTGGGAGGGAATGAAAAACTGTTTTTT
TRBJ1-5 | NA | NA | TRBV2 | CASSTGQPSNQPQHF | TGTGCCAGCAGTACCGGACAGCCTAGCAATCAGCCCCAGCATTTT
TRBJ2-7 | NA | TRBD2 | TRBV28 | CASSPGLAGVYEQYF | TGTGCCAGCAGTCCGGGACTAGCGGGAGTCTACGAGCAGTACTTC
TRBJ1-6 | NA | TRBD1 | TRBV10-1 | CASKLIGTALGPLHF | TGCGCCAGCAAGCTAATTGGGACAGCCCTTGGTCCCCTCCACTTT
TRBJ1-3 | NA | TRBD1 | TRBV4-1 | CASSHPGGDGNTIYF | TGCGCCAGCAGCCATCCAGGGGGAGATGGAAACACCATATATTTT
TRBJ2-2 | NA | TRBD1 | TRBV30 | CAWCNRGTGELFF | TGTGCCTGGTGTAACAGGGGTACCGGGGAGCTGTTTTTT
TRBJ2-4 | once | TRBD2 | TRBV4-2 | CASTPAGEPLAKNIQYF | TGTGCCAGCACTCCCGCGGGGGAACCTTTAGCCAAAAACATTCAGTACTTC
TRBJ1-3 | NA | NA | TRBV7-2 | CASSLVSQPGNTIYF | TGTGCCAGCAGCTTAGTGTCACAACCTGGAAACACCATATATTTT
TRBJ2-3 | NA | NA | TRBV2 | CASTVASGTDTQYF | TGTGCCAGCACGGTTGCTAGCGGCACAGATACGCAGTATTTT
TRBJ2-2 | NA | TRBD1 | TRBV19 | CASQGAMETGELFF | TGTGCCAGCCAGGGGGCGATGGAAACCGGGGAGCTGTTTTTT
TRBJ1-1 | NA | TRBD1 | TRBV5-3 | CARAGWTGSTEAFF | TGTGCCAGAGCGGGATGGACAGGCTCCACTGAAGCTTTCTTT
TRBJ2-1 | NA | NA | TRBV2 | CASSERSTSSYNEQFF | TGTGCCAGCAGTGAACGGAGTACTAGCTCCTACAATGAGCAGTTCTTC
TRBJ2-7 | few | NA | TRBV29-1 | CSVDGNGNRELYEQYF | TGCAGCGTTGATGGGAACGGGAACAGGGAGCTCTACGAGCAGTACTTC
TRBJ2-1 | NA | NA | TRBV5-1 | CASSPAVSSYNEQFF | TGCGCCAGCAGCCCGGCGGTTAGCTCCTACAATGAGCAGTTCTTC
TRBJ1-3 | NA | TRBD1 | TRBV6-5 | CASSRTGDGNTIYF | TGTGCCAGCAGCCGGACAGGGGACGGAAACACCATATATTTT
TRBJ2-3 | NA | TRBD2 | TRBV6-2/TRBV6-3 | CASSYLLGLADITDTQYF | TGTGCCAGCAGTTACCTTCTGGGGCTAGCGGATATCACAGATACGCAGTATTTT
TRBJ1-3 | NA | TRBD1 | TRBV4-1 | CASSHQDRANTIYF | TGCGCCAGCAGCCACCAGGACAGGGCAAACACCATATATTTT
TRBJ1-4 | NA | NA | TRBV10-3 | CAISDGGREGEKLFF | TGTGCCATCAGTGATGGGGGACGGGAGGGTGAAAAACTGTTTTTT
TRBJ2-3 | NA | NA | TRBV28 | CASSLYKLRGTDTQYF | TGTGCCAGCAGTTTATATAAGCTCAGGGGCACAGATACGCAGTATTTT
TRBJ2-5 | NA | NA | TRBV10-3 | CAIQPGVVVEETQYF | TGTGCCATCCAACCCGGGGTGGTAGTCGAAGAGACCCAGTACTTC
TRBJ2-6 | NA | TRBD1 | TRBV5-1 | CASSSGQGVSSGANVLTF | TGCGCCAGCAGCTCGGGACAGGGCGTCAGCTCTGGGGCCAACGTCCTGACTTTC
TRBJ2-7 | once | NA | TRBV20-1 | CSASLGVEQYF | TGCAGTGCTAGTCTCGGGGTCGAGCAGTACTTC
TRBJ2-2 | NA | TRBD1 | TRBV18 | CASSPPRQGVHGELFF | TGTGCCAGCTCACCACCGCGACAGGGAGTGCACGGGGAGCTGTTTTTT
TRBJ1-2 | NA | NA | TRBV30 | CAWSVQTNYGYTF | TGTGCCTGGAGTGTACAGACTAACTATGGCTACACCTTC
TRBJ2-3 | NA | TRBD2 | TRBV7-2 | CASSIQAGGSTDTQYF | TGTGCCAGCAGCATACAAGCGGGAGGGAGCACAGATACGCAGTATTTT
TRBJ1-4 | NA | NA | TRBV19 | CASGQGPKTSEKLFF | TGTGCCAGTGGGCAGGGGCCCAAAACAAGCGAAAAACTGTTTTTT